Presented here are 27 T cell receptor beta chains from one specimen sequenced in a study of Ad26.COV2.S vaccination and SARS-CoV-2 variants. The repertoire was sequenced with immunoSEQ multiplex PCR; TCRdb's copy has only in-frame clones and lacks some. Of about 350,000 clones in the sample, approximately 86% were seen once. Treatment noted: about 20 received Ad26.COV2.S at low or high dose, single or two shots; roughly five received placebo; per-sample allocation not given. Day 63 after the first vaccine or placebo injection was the time point for sampling. The starting material was peripheral blood, obtained in a trial of Ad26.COV2.S vaccine versus placebo. The receptor source for this set is a person aged 18 to 65 who received the Ad26.COV2.S COVID-19 vaccine or a placebo.

The chain is built from TRBV13 and TRBJ2-5; TRBD1 might be the D (7 bases). CDR1 and CDR2 (germline): PRHDT, FYEKMQ (reference sequence). The CDR3 runs to 15 residues. Between the trimmed V and J ends, which lost 5 bases and 4 bases, there was a span of 17 bases. CDR3 DNA sequence: TGTGCCAGCAGCCCTAGAGGCAGGGGGGCAGAGACCCAGTACTTC. This sequence encodes CASSPRGRGAETQYF.

The chain carries TRBV5-5 and TRBJ2-5; 9 nucleotides align to TRBD1. Looked up from germline, CDR1 is SGHKS and CDR2 is YYEKEE (reference sequence). Losses at the gene ends were 0 bases for V and 13 bases for J; bases not matched to a gene: 1. This CDR3 is 11 amino acids long. CDR3 DNA sequence: TGTGCCAGCAGCTTGGAGACAGGGGGGTACTTC. Its translation: CASSLETGGYF.

The genes are TRBV3-1 (or the pseudogene TRBV3-2) and TRBJ1-5; 9 nucleotides align to TRBD1. Germline loops: CDR1 LGHDT, CDR2 YNNKEL (reference sequence). The CDR3 runs to 17 residues. Unmatched junction bases numbered 6, after V lost 1 base and J lost 2 bases. CDR3 sequence: CASSQGTGEEGNQPQHF. The CDR3, as DNA: TGTGCCAGCAGCCAAGGGACAGGGGAGGAAGGCAATCAGCCCCAGCATTTT.

This clone has only one observation. The chain uses TRBV28 and TRBJ1-5; D not certain. Looked up from germline, CDR1 is MDHEN and CDR2 is SYDVKM. The germline V and J ends were trimmed by 2 bases and 5 bases, with 10 bases remaining between them. This CDR3 region has 14 residues. DNA of the CDR3: TGTGCCAGCAGTTTAGCTGCCCGTGATCAGCCCCAGCATTTT. Translated, it gives CASSLAARDQPQHF.

This chain links TRBV7-3 with TRBJ2-1; D is unresolved. From germline, CDR1 is SGHTA and CDR2 FQGTGA. V gave up 2 bases and J gave up 5 bases, with 16 bases separating them. This CDR3 contains 16 residues. The CDR3 DNA reads TGTGCCAGCAGCTTAGGTCTCGGCGAGCCAAACAATGAGCAGTTCTTC. Its translation: CASSLGLGEPNNEQFF.

This chain links TRBV6-5 with TRBJ1-1, with a tentative D call TRBD1 (6 bases). Deletions cut 6 bases from V and 7 bases from J, with 18 bases between. The CDR3 loop spans 14 amino acids. The V gene's germline CDR1 is MNHEY and CDR2 SVGAGI. CDR3 DNA: TGTGCCAGCAGACCGACAGGCACCACAATTGAAGCTTTCTTT. The encoded protein is CASRPTGTTIEAFF.

The chain is built from TRBV14 and TRBJ1-1; TRBD1 might be the D (5 bases). Germline V lookup: CDR1 SGHDN, CDR2 FVKESK. This CDR3 contains 13 residues. The germline V and J ends were trimmed by 4 bases and 3 bases, with 9 bases remaining between them. The CDR3 DNA is TGTGCCAGCAGCCCTGGGGGGGACACTGAAGCTTTCTTT. This codes for CASSPGGDTEAFF.

The chain employs TRBV6-2 or TRBV6-3 and TRBJ1-2, with 9 bases lining up with TRBD1. This CDR3 has 13 amino acids. Trimming removed 6 bases from V and 6 bases from J; junction bases left unmatched: 5. Germline CDR1 reads MNHEY; CDR2 reads SVGEGT. The CDR3 sequence: CASSQGQGNGYTF. The DNA for the CDR3 is TGTGCCAGCAGCCAGGGACAGGGAAATGGCTACACCTTC.

The chain uses TRBV6-4 and TRBJ1-2, with D possibly TRBD1 on 5 matching bases. The V end lost 0 bases, the J end lost 4 bases, and 12 bases lay between the germline ends. The CDR3 has 15 amino acids. Germline V gene sequence: CDR1 MRHNA, CDR2 SNTAGT. The CDR3 reads CASSDSGQGSYGYTF. DNA for the CDR3: TGTGCCAGCAGTGACTCGGGCCAGGGCAGCTATGGCTACACCTTC.

The chain couples TRBV11-2 to TRBJ1-3; D possibly corresponds to TRBD1 (5 bases). Germline CDR1 SGHAT, CDR2 FQNNGV. CDR3 length: 14 amino acids. V lost 6 bases and J 3 bases, leaving 12 bases between the germline ends. CDR3 coding DNA: TGTGCCAGCAGTGGGACGGCGAATGGAAACACCATATATTTT. Amino acids: CASSGTANGNTIYF.

The chain carries TRBV6-5 and TRBJ2-7, with 9 bases identical to TRBD1. Germline V gene data show CDR1 as MNHEY and CDR2 as SVGAGI. This CDR3 comprises 13 residues. Trimming took 6 bases from V and 5 from J; bases not matched to a gene: 5. In DNA form, the CDR3 reads TGTGCCAGCAGCTTACAGGGGGCCAACGAGCAGTACTTC. It encodes CASSLQGANEQYF.

The V call is TRBV30, the J call TRBJ2-1, with D perhaps matching TRBD1 (5 bases). The CDR3 contains 15 residues. V lost 3 bases to trimming and J lost 1 base, with 13 bases between them. Germline V CDR1 and CDR2: GTSNPN, SVGIG (reference sequence). This chain's CDR3 is CAWSEGVSSYNEQFF. The CDR3 DNA follows: TGTGCCTGGAGCGAAGGGGTCAGTTCCTACAATGAGCAGTTCTTC.

This sequence joins TRBV28 and TRBJ2-4; D tentatively reads TRBD1 or TRBD2 (6 bases each). The CDR3 spans 15 residues. Trimming left V 5 bases short and J 8 bases short, with 19 bases between. Germline V gene data show CDR1 as MDHEN and CDR2 as SYDVKM. As DNA, the CDR3 is TGTGCCAGCAGTCCCGGGGGCGCCGTGTCAGACATTCAGTACTTC. Its translation is CASSPGGAVSDIQYF.

The chain uses TRBV6-2 or TRBV6-3 and TRBJ1-2, with 12 bases identical to TRBD1. The V and J ends lost 4 bases and 8 bases, in that order; junction bases with no gene match: 5. From germline, CDR1 is MNHEY and CDR2 SVGEGT. CDR3 size: 14 residues. The CDR3 sequence: CASSSGQGARGYTF. Here the CDR3 DNA reads TGTGCCAGCAGTTCGGGACAGGGGGCGCGAGGCTACACCTTC.

The rearrangement joins TRBV6-5 to TRBJ1-6; D ambiguous. Deletions cut 0 bases from V and 4 bases from J, with 7 bases between. This CDR3 region has 15 residues. Germline CDR1 reads MNHEY; CDR2 reads SVGAGI. The CDR3 bases are TGTGCCAGCAGTTACTCGGGTATTTATAATTCACCCCTCCACTTT. Its translation: CASSYSGIYNSPLHF.

This chain links TRBV28 with TRBJ1-3, with D uncertain. The CDR3 sequence is 18 residues long. The germline V gene has CDR1 MDHEN and CDR2 SYDVKM. The V end lost 4 bases, the J end lost 2 bases, and 21 bases lay between the germline ends. The CDR3 DNA is TGTGCCAGCAGTTCCTATTCCAGCGGACTTAGCGCTGGAAACACCATATATTTT. As protein: CASSSYSSGLSAGNTIYF.

The rearrangement links TRBV11-2 to TRBJ2-7, with TRBD1 identical over 8 bases. V lost 5 bases and J lost 1; bases outside the gene matches: 4. The CDR3 consists of 14 residues. The germline V gene encodes CDR1 SGHAT and CDR2 FQNNGV. The CDR3 is CASSPRTGSYEQYF. CDR3 nucleotide sequence: TGTGCCAGCAGCCCTAGGACAGGGTCCTACGAGCAGTACTTC.

The chain uses TRBV7-2 and TRBJ2-1, with no clear D. V shed 1 base and J shed 7 bases, with 14 bases lying between them. This CDR3 has 15 residues. Germline V gene lookup returns CDR1 SGHTA and CDR2 FQGNSA. The CDR3 nucleotides read TGTGCCAGCAGCTTAGGGACGTTCCCTGTTAATGAGCAGTTCTTC. It encodes CASSLGTFPVNEQFF. Complete variable domain (other parts from reference TRBV7-2 and TRBJ2-1): GAGVSQSPSNKVTEKGKDVELRCDPISGHTALYWYRQSLGQGLEFLIYFQGNSAPDKSGLPSDRFSAERTGGSVSTLTIQRTQQEDSAVYLCASSLGTFPVNEQFFGPGTRLTVL.

This CDR3 is CASSLAWVSKQFF. The CDR3 DNA follows: TGCGCCAGCAGCTTGGCCTGGGTTAGCAAGCAGTTCTTC. The chain recombines TRBV5-1 with TRBJ2-1, with unresolved D. Per germline, CDR1 SGHRS and CDR2 YFSETQ. The CDR3 contains 13 residues. The V end was cut by 0 bases, the J end by 11 bases, with 12 bases between.

This chain joins TRBV6-2 or TRBV6-3 and TRBJ2-5; D perhaps matches TRBD2 (6 bases). Germline V gives CDR1 MNHEY, CDR2 SVGEGT. This CDR3 is built from 13 residues. The germline V and J ends were trimmed by 5 bases and 7 bases, with 14 bases remaining between them. The CDR3 loop reads CASSQTTAGTQYF. The CDR3 nucleotides read TGTGCCAGCAGTCAAACAACAGCGGGGACCCAGTACTTC.

V is TRBV6-2 or TRBV6-3 and J is TRBJ2-6; 9 bases align to TRBD1. The CDR3 loop spans 17 amino acids. Looked up from germline, CDR1 is MNHEY and CDR2 is SVGEGT. V lost 4 bases and J lost 0; bases outside the gene matches: 4. The DNA of the CDR3 is TGTGCCAGCAGTTGGGGGACAGGGAGCTCTGGGGCCAACGTCCTGACTTTC. Residues: CASSWGTGSSGANVLTF.

V gene TRBV4-3 combines with J gene TRBJ2-2, with 12 bases matching TRBD1. CDR3 length: 17 residues. Losses at the gene ends were 6 bases for V and 5 bases for J; bases not matched to a gene: 10. Per the germline V gene, CDR1 is LGHNA and CDR2 is YSLEER. CDR3 sequence reads: CASSSGTGGRRTGELFF. DNA of the CDR3: TGCGCCAGCAGTTCCGGGACAGGGGGCAGAAGGACCGGGGAGCTGTTTTTT.

This clone appeared a few times. This chain links TRBV6-5 with TRBJ2-7; D might be TRBD2 (5 bases). Per germline, CDR1 MNHEY and CDR2 SVGAGI. Trimming removed 7 bases at V and 2 bases at J, with 9 bases between. There are 12 residues in the CDR3. CDR3 sequence (DNA): TGTGCCAGCATCGAGGGAACCTACGAGCAGTACTTC. Its protein is CASIEGTYEQYF.

This chain joins TRBV6-2 or TRBV6-3 and TRBJ2-3; D is uncertain. Germline CDR1 is MNHEY and CDR2 is SVGEGT. Between the trimmed V and J ends, which lost 2 bases and 4 bases, there was a span of 7 bases. This CDR3 comprises 13 residues. CDR3 nucleotides: TGTGCCAGCAGTTACCGCCAGTCAGATACGCAGTATTTT. Its translation is CASSYRQSDTQYF.

The rearrangement links TRBV4-3 to TRBJ1-4, with D uncertain. CDR1 is LGHNA and CDR2 is YSLEER in the germline V gene. This CDR3 is built from 16 residues. V was shortened by 3 bases and J by 0 bases, with 11 bases between the two germline ends. The CDR3 loop reads CASSHAIATTNEKLFF. The CDR3 DNA is TGCGCCAGCAGCCACGCTATAGCAACAACTAATGAAAAACTGTTTTTT.

The V and J genes are TRBV7-6 and TRBJ1-1; D uncertain. Trimming pared 0 bases from V and 1 base from J, leaving 6 bases between. Germline lookup yields CDR1 SGHVS and CDR2 FNYEAQ. This CDR3 comprises 14 residues. The DNA of the CDR3 is TGTGCCAGCAGCTTAGCGGCGGGGAACACTGAAGCTTTCTTT. Amino acid sequence: CASSLAAGNTEAFF.

This rearrangement joins TRBV27 to TRBJ1-1, with D perhaps TRBD1 (5 bases). Germline loops: CDR1 MNHEY, CDR2 SMNVEV (reference sequence). Trimming shortened V by 0 bases and J by 11 bases, and 19 bases separated the two germline ends. The CDR3 extends over 15 amino acids. In DNA, the CDR3 is TGTGCCAGCAGTTTATCCGGGACGGGGGTAAGAGGGGCTTTCTTT. As protein: CASSLSGTGVRGAFF.